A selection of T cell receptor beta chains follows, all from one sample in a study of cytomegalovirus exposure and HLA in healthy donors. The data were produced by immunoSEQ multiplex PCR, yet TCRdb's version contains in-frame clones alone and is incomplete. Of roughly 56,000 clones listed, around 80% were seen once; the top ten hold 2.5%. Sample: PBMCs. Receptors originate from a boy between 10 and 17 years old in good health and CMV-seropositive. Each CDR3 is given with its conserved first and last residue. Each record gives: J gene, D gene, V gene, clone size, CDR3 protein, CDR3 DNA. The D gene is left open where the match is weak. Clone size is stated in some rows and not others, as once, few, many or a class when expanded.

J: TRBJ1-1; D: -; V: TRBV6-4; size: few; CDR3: CASSEAAGSFTEAFF; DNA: TGTGCCAGCAGTGAAGCAGCAGGCAGTTTCACTGAAGCTTTCTTT
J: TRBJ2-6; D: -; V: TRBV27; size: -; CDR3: CASSLDSAGANVLTF; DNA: TGTGCCAGCAGTTTAGACAGCGCGGGGGCCAACGTCCTGACTTTC
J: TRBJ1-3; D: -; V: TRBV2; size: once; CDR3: CAGDRYGGNTIYF; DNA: TGTGCCGGCGACAGATACGGTGGAAACACCATATATTTT
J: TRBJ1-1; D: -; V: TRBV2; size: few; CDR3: CASSAGAGSEAFF; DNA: TGTGCCAGCAGTGCCGGTGCGGGTTCTGAAGCTTTCTTT
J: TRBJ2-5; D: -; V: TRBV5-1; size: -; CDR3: CASSFRVTGWSQETQYF; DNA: TGCGCCAGCAGCTTCCGGGTCACCGGTTGGAGCCAAGAGACCCAGTACTTC
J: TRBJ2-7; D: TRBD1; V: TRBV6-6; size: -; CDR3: CASRLGQGFFEQYF; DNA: TGTGCCAGCCGCCTGGGACAGGGGTTCTTCGAGCAGTACTTC
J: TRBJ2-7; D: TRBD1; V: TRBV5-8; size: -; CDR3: CASSYPGQTYEQYF; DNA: TGTGCCAGCAGCTATCCGGGACAGACCTACGAGCAGTACTTC
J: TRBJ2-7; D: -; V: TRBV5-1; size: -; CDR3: CASSLAKYEQYF; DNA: TGCGCCAGCAGCTTGGCAAAATACGAGCAGTACTTC
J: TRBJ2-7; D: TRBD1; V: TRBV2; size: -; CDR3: CASRETGAASKAQYF; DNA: TGTGCCAGCAGGGAGACAGGGGCCGCCTCTAAGGCGCAGTACTTC
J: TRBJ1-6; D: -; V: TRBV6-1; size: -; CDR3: CASSEAGGRGSPLHF; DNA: TGTGCCAGCAGTGAAGCAGGGGGAAGGGGTTCACCCCTCCACTTT
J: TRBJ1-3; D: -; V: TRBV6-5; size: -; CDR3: CASSPRQAGNTIYF; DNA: TGTGCCAGCAGTCCACGACAGGCTGGAAACACCATATATTTT
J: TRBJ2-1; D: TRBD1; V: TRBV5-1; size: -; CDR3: CASTSRQGPYNEQFF; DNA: TGCGCCAGCACCTCCCGACAGGGCCCCTACAATGAGCAGTTCTTC
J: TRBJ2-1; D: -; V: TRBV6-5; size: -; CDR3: CASSLSLGGYNEQFF; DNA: TGTGCCAGCAGTCTCTCTCTAGGGGGCTACAATGAGCAGTTCTTC
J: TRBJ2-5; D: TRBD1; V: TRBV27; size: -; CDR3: CASSLRGQTNKPQETQYF; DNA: TGTGCCAGCAGTTTACGGGGACAGACTAATAAGCCGCAAGAGACCCAGTACTTC
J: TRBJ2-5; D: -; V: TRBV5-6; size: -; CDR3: CASSQGRFETQYF; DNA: TGTGCCAGCAGCCAGGGTCGGTTCGAGACCCAGTACTTC
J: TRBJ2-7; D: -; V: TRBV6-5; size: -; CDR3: CASSYGRVNYEQYF; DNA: TGTGCCAGCAGTTACGGTCGGGTTAACTACGAGCAGTACTTC
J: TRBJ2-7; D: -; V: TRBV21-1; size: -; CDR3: CARHQTTSGREQYF; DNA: TGTGCCAGACACCAGACGACTAGCGGCCGCGAGCAGTACTTC